The clone carrying this TCR beta chain was recorded at least ten times. Its antigen is as yet unknown. Time point denoted: patch test 2, 6 weeks after DPC sensitization. The treatment was: therapeutic diphenylcyclopropenone sensitization with weekly scalp DPC. Individual cDNA molecules in this library carried unique molecular identifiers. From the RACE reads, TCRdb called clonotypes with MiXCR, one entry per CDR3 protein. There are roughly 120,000 distinct CDR3 sequences in the sample; about a tenth occur only once, and 2.5% to 3.5% lies in the top ten. These data belong to a study of human T cells and chemical hapten exposure. Looking at the study overall: Patients, predominantly female, presented with alopecia areata, totalis or universalis.

The CDR3 consists of 14 residues. Trimming at V came to 5 bases and at J to 7 bases, leaving 10 bases not matched to a gene. Per germline, CDR1 SGHAT and CDR2 FQNNGV. Broader study findings: Expanded TCRs made up significantly more big CDR3 similarity clusters than controls did.

The sequencing here drew on whole blood, taken in connection with sensitization to the hapten diphenylcyclopropenone (DPC). The chain employs TRBV11-2 and TRBJ2-7; TRBD1 agrees at 8 bases. This sequence was found in a woman in her forties with alopecia areata. Some clones in this sample may be carry-over from other donors' samples. This CDR3 reads CASSPRGQDSEQYF. The CDR3 bases are TGTGCCAGCAGCCCCCGGGGACAGGACAGTGAGCAGTACTTC.